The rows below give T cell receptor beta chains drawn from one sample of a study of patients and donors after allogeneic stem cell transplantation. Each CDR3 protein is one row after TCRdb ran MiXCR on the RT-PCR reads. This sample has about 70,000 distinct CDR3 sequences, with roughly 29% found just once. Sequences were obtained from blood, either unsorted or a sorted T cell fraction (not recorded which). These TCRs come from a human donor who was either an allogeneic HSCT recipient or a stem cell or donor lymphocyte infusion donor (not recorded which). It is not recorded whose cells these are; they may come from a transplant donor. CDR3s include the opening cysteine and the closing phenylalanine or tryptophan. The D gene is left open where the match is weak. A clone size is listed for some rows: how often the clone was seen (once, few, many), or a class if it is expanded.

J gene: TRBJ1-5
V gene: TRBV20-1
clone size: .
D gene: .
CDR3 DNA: TGCAGTGCTAGTCGGGGGGACGGCAATCAGCCCCAGCATTTT
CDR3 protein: CSASRGDGNQPQHF

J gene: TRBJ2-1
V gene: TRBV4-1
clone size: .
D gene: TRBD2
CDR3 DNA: TGCGCCAGCAGCCAAGTGGGAGGGCTTTACAATGAGCAGTTCTTC
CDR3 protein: CASSQVGGLYNEQFF

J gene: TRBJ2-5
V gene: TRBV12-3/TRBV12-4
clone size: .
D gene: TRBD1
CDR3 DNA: TGTGCCAGCTCGGGGACCGGGACAGTGGCAGAGACCCAGTACTTC
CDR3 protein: CASSGTGTVAETQYF

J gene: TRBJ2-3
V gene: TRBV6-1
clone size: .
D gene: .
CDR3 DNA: TGTGCCATCCGGGGCCCCGGCACAGATACGCAGTATTTT
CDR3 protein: CAIRGPGTDTQYF

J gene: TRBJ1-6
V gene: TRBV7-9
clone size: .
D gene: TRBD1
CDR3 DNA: TGTGCCAGCAGCCTCAGGGGGCAAGGATATAATTCACCCCTCCACTTT
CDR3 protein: CASSLRGQGYNSPLHF

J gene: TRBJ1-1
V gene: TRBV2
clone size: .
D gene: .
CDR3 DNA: TGTGCCAGCAGTGAGAAATCAGTAAACACTGAAGCTTTCTTT
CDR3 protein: CASSEKSVNTEAFF

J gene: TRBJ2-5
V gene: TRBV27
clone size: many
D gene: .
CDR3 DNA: TGTGCCAGCAGAAACAGCCCCCAAGAGACCCAGTACTTC
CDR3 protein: CASRNSPQETQYF

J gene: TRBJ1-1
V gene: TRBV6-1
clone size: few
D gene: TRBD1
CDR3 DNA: TGTGCCAGCAGACGCCCCACAGGGGTTAACACTGAAGCTTTCTTT
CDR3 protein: CASRRPTGVNTEAFF

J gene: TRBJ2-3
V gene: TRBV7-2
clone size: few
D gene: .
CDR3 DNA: TGTGCCAGCAGCCCCCCCCTAGGGCGGGGCGGCACAGATACGCAGTATTTT
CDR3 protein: CASSPPLGRGGTDTQYF

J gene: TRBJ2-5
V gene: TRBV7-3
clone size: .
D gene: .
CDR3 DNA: TGTGCCAGCAGCTTAAATTGGGGTGAGACCCAGTACTTC
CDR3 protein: CASSLNWGETQYF

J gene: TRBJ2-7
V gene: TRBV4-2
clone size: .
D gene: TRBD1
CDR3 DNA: TGTGCCAGCAGCCAAGTGGTAGGGGGCAACGAGCAGTACTTC
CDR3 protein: CASSQVVGGNEQYF

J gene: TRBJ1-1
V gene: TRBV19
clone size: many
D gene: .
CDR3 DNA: TGTGCCAGCAACCGAAGAGGGTCCCGGAACACTGAAGCTTTCTTT
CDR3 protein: CASNRRGSRNTEAFF

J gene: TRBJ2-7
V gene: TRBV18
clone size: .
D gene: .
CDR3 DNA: TGTGCCAGCTCACCCGGGACACTGCAGCCCGAGCAGTACTTC
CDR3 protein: CASSPGTLQPEQYF

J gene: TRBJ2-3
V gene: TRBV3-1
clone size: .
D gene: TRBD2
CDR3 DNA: TGTGCCAGCAGCCAAGATCGGGATAGGCTAGCGGGGGAATTCTATTTT
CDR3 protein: CASSQDRDRLAGEFYF

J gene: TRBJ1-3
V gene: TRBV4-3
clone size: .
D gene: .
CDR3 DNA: TGCGCCAGCAGGGAGATGACACACTCTGGAAACACCATATATTTT
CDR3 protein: CASREMTHSGNTIYF

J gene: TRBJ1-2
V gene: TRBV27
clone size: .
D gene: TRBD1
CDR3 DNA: TGTGCCAGCAGGGGACAGGGGGCGATGGCCTATGGCTACACCTTC
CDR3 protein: CASRGQGAMAYGYTF

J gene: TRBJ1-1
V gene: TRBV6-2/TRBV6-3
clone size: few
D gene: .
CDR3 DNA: TGTGCCAGCAGTTACTTCGCTGAAGCTTTCTTT
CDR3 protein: CASSYFAEAFF

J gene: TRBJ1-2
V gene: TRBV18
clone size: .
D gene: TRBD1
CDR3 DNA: TGTGCCAGCTCACCCGGACAGGGTGATGGCTACACCTTC
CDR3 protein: CASSPGQGDGYTF

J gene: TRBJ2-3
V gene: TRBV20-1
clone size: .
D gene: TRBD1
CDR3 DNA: TGCAGTGCTAGAGGGATCCCCGACAGGGGCCTTAGCACAGATACGCAGTATTTT
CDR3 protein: CSARGIPDRGLSTDTQYF

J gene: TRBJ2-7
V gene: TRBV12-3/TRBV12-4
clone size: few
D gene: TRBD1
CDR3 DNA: TGTGCCAGCAGTGGGGGAGTCTTCAGGGGGTACTACGAGCAGTACTTC
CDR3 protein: CASSGGVFRGYYEQYF

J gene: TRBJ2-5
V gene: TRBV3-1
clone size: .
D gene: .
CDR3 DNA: TGTGCCAGCAGCCTGAGGACAGTACAAGAGACCCAGTACTTC
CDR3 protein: CASSLRTVQETQYF

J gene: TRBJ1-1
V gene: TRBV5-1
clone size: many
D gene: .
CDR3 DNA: TGCGCCAGCAGCTTGGCAGGGGAGAACACTGAAGCTTTCTTT
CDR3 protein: CASSLAGENTEAFF

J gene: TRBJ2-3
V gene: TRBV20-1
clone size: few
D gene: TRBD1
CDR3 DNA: TGCAGTGTGGGGACAGAGGGCACAGATACGCAGTATTTT
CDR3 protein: CSVGTEGTDTQYF

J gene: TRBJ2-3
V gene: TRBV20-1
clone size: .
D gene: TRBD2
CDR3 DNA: TGCAGTGCTAGAGATCCGCGGGAGTGGGATACGCAGTATTTT
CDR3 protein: CSARDPREWDTQYF

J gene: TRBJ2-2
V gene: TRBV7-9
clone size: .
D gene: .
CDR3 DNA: TGTGCCAGCAGCCTATGGGGCCTAGCCGGGGAGCTGTTTTTT
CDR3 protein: CASSLWGLAGELFF

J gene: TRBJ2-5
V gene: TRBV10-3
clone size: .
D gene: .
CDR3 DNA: TGTGCCATCAGTGAGCCTTCGCAAGAGACCCAGTACTTC
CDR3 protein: CAISEPSQETQYF

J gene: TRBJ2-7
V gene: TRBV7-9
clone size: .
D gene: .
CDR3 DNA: TGTGCCAGCAGCCGGACCTACGAGCAGTACTTC
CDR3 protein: CASSRTYEQYF

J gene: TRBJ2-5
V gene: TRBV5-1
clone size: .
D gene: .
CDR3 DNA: TGCGCCAGCAGCCCTCCTTCGGCGGTCCAAGAGACCCAGTACTTC
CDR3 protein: CASSPPSAVQETQYF

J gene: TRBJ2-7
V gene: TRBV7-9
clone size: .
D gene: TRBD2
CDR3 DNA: TGTGCCAGCAGCTTAGGCGGGGGCTACGAGCAGTACTTC
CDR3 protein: CASSLGGGYEQYF

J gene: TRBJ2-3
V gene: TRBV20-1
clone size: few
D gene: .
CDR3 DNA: TGCAGTGCTAGGCTAGCGTACGATACAGATACGCAGTATTTT
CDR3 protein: CSARLAYDTDTQYF

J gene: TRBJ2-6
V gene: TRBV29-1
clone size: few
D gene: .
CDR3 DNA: TGCAGCGTTGATAATCTTCAGCACTCTGGGGCCAACGTCGTGACTTTC
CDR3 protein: CSVDNLQHSGANVVTF

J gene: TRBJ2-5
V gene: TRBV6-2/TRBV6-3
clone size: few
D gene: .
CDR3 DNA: TGTGCCAGCAGTCAGGACACTTCGGATACCCAGTACTTC
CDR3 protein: CASSQDTSDTQYF

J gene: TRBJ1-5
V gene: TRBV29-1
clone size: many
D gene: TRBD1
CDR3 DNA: TGCAGCGTGGCCGAGGGGGCAGGTCAGCCCCAGCATTTT
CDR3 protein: CSVAEGAGQPQHF

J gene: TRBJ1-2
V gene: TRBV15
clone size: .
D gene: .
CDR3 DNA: TGTGCCACCAGCCTCCGGGACGTCGGTGCCATAGCTAACTATGGCTACACCTTC
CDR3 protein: CATSLRDVGAIANYGYTF

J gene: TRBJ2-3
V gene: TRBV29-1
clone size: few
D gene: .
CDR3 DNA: TGCAGCGTGTGGACGGAAACTAGCACAGATACGCAGTATTTT
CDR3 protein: CSVWTETSTDTQYF

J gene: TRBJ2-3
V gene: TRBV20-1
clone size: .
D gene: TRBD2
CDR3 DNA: TGCAGTGCTCGAACCGGGACTAGCGGGGGACTCACAGATACGCAGTATTTT
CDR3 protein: CSARTGTSGGLTDTQYF

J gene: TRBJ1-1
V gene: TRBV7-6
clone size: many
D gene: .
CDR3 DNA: TGTGCCAGCGCAGGATGGGACACTGAAGCTTTCTTT
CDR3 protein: CASAGWDTEAFF